Listed below are T cell receptor beta chains from one sample, sequenced in a study of blood T cell repertoires in COVID-19. Generated by immunoSEQ multiplex PCR, the TCRdb table keeps only in-frame clones and is missing some. The table shows 90,000 to 130,000 clones, with around 86% occurring only once. The sample consisted of peripheral blood. These receptors originate from a man between 65 and 80 years old with acute or convalescent COVID-19. Each CDR3 is given with its conserved first and last residue. Fields, in order: J gene, clone size, D gene, V gene, CDR3 protein, CDR3 DNA. The D gene is left open where the match is weak. Only part of the rows carry a size: once, few, many, or a class if the clone is expanded.

TRBJ1-2	NA	TRBD1	TRBV7-9	CASSLNRDRVNGYTF	TGTGCCAGCAGCCTTAACCGGGACAGGGTAAATGGCTACACCTTC
TRBJ1-1	NA	NA	TRBV3-1/TRBV3-2	CASSRKEGVSSSEAFF	TGTGCCAGCAGCCGAAAGGAGGGCGTTTCGAGCTCTGAAGCTTTCTTT
TRBJ1-5	NA	NA	TRBV7-8	CASSANSYSNQPQHF	TGTGCCAGCAGCGCTAACAGCTATAGCAATCAGCCCCAGCATTTT
TRBJ1-6	NA	NA	TRBV9	CASSKSSYNSPLHF	TGTGCCAGCAGCAAGAGCTCCTATAATTCACCCCTCCACTTT
TRBJ2-3	few	NA	TRBV10-3	CATTFGLGADTQYF	TGTGCCACGACGTTTGGACTTGGGGCAGATACGCAGTATTTT
TRBJ2-1	NA	TRBD2	TRBV29-1	CSETSGSLYNEQFF	TGCAGCGAAACTAGCGGGAGTCTCTACAATGAGCAGTTCTTC
TRBJ2-1	NA	NA	TRBV28	CASSLEGGGSNEQFF	TGTGCCAGCAGCTTAGAAGGGGGGGGAAGCAATGAGCAGTTCTTC
TRBJ2-7	once	NA	TRBV28	CASSLQTYEQYF	TGTGCCAGCAGTCTCCAGACCTACGAGCAGTACTTC
TRBJ1-3	few	NA	TRBV28	CASSLFGFSGNTIYF	TGTGCCAGCAGTTTATTCGGGTTCTCTGGAAACACCATATATTTT
TRBJ2-7	NA	NA	TRBV19	CASSIAGEGAEQYF	TGTGCCAGTAGTATAGCGGGAGAAGGGGCCGAGCAGTACTTC
TRBJ2-3	NA	NA	TRBV5-4	CASSLVSPSTDTQYF	TGTGCCAGCAGCTTGGTAAGCCCTAGCACAGATACGCAGTATTTT
TRBJ2-2	NA	NA	TRBV18	CASSLQQGNTGELFF	TGTGCCAGCTCGCTTCAACAGGGTAACACCGGGGAGCTGTTTTTT
TRBJ2-7	NA	NA	TRBV29-1	CSVGQVYEQYF	TGCAGCGTTGGACAGGTCTACGAGCAGTACTTC
TRBJ1-1	NA	TRBD1	TRBV5-1	CASSLEGAYTEAFF	TGCGCCAGCAGCTTGGAGGGGGCGTACACTGAAGCTTTCTTT
TRBJ2-2	NA	NA	TRBV6-1	CASSERGFDTGELFF	TGTGCCAGCAGTGAACGCGGTTTTGACACCGGGGAGCTGTTTTTT
TRBJ1-3	NA	NA	TRBV20-1	CSASGGLSGNTIYF	TGCAGTGCTAGTGGTGGGCTCTCTGGAAACACCATATATTTT
TRBJ1-6	NA	NA	TRBV5-1	CASSLGRVNSPLHF	TGCGCCAGCAGCTTGGGACGGGTGAATTCACCCCTCCACTTT
TRBJ1-4	NA	NA	TRBV14	CASSQVGGEKLFF	TGTGCCAGCAGCCAAGTGGGAGGGGAAAAACTGTTTTTT
TRBJ2-5	NA	TRBD2	TRBV5-1	CASSAGEPSQYF	TGCGCCAGCAGCGCGGGGGAGCCAAGCCAGTACTTC
TRBJ2-1	NA	NA	TRBV11-3	CASSLDKQGFYNEQFF	TGTGCCAGCAGCTTAGATAAGCAGGGCTTCTACAATGAGCAGTTCTTC
TRBJ2-4	NA	NA	TRBV6-1	CASSEEIGSVNIQYF	TGTGCCAGCAGTGAAGAAATCGGGTCAGTAAACATTCAGTACTTC
TRBJ1-1	NA	NA	TRBV28	CASRGGNTEAFF	TGTGCCAGCAGAGGCGGAAACACTGAAGCTTTCTTT
TRBJ2-1	NA	TRBD2	TRBV11-2	CASIPSGISNEQFF	TGTGCCAGCATCCCTAGCGGGATTAGCAATGAGCAGTTCTTC
TRBJ1-1	NA	NA	TRBV5-1	CASGVRDTGPNTEAFF	TGCGCCAGCGGGGTACGGGACACCGGACCCAACACTGAAGCTTTCTTT
TRBJ2-1	NA	NA	TRBV15	CATSREYYNEQFF	TGTGCCACCAGCAGAGAATACTACAATGAGCAGTTCTTC
TRBJ2-7	NA	NA	TRBV10-2	CASSASFQLNEQYF	TGCGCCAGCAGTGCCTCCTTTCAGTTGAACGAGCAGTACTTC
TRBJ2-7	NA	TRBD1	TRBV5-4	CASSPTTGAYEQYF	TGTGCCAGCAGTCCTACGACAGGGGCTTACGAGCAGTACTTC
TRBJ1-1	NA	NA	TRBV5-1	CASSLEFGEYTEAFF	TGCGCCAGCAGCTTGGAATTCGGGGAGTACACTGAAGCTTTCTTT
TRBJ1-2	NA	NA	TRBV23-1	CASGQGGRIYYGYTF	TGCGCCAGCGGCCAGGGCGGGAGGATTTACTATGGCTACACCTTC
TRBJ2-1	once	TRBD2	TRBV10-3	CAISEGLARYNEQFF	TGTGCCATCAGTGAGGGACTAGCGAGGTACAATGAGCAGTTCTTC
TRBJ2-7	NA	TRBD1	TRBV5-1	CASSATGSDSYEQYF	TGCGCCAGCAGTGCGACAGGGAGTGACTCCTACGAGCAGTACTTC
TRBJ1-1	NA	NA	TRBV6-5	CASSHPGESRTEAFF	TGTGCCAGCAGCCATCCGGGGGAATCTAGGACTGAAGCTTTCTTT
TRBJ2-5	NA	NA	TRBV5-1	CASSLQWGRETQYF	TGCGCCAGCAGCTTGCAGTGGGGGAGGGAGACCCAGTACTTC
TRBJ2-4	NA	NA	TRBV11-3	CASSLGASGGFLDIQYF	TGTGCCAGCAGCTTAGGCGCATCGGGGGGCTTTTTGGACATTCAGTACTTC
TRBJ1-3	NA	NA	TRBV11-2	CASSQDSVSGNTIYF	TGTGCCAGCAGTCAAGACAGCGTCTCTGGAAACACCATATATTTT
TRBJ1-1	few	NA	TRBV18	CASSPVAQNTEAFF	TGTGCCAGCTCACCGGTGGCACAGAACACTGAAGCTTTCTTT
TRBJ1-1	NA	NA	TRBV24-1	CATSAGGATEAFF	TGTGCCACCAGTGCCGGGGGGGCCACTGAAGCTTTCTTT
TRBJ2-7	NA	TRBD1	TRBV14	CASSQDLGRGTGISYEQYF	TGTGCCAGCAGCCAAGATCTGGGTCGGGGGACAGGGATCTCCTACGAGCAGTACTTC
TRBJ2-2	NA	NA	TRBV5-1	CASSFTGSRTGELFF	TGCGCCAGCAGCTTCACAGGGTCTCGGACCGGGGAGCTGTTTTTT
TRBJ1-1	NA	NA	TRBV12-3/TRBV12-4	CASSLLENTEAFF	TGTGCCAGCAGTTTGCTAGAGAACACTGAAGCTTTCTTT
TRBJ1-5	NA	NA	TRBV5-1	CASSVGEPYQPQHF	TGCGCCAGCAGCGTCGGGGAACCTTATCAGCCCCAGCATTTT
TRBJ2-2	once	TRBD1	TRBV9	CASSVRDRNTGELFF	TGTGCCAGCAGCGTCCGGGACAGAAACACCGGGGAGCTGTTTTTT
TRBJ2-2	NA	TRBD2	TRBV15	CATSRGGGANTGELFF	TGTGCCACCAGCAGGGGCGGGGGAGCAAACACCGGGGAGCTGTTTTTT
TRBJ2-1	NA	NA	TRBV6-5	CASSRASGTGAEQFF	TGTGCCAGCAGCAGGGCGAGCGGGACGGGGGCTGAGCAGTTCTTC
TRBJ1-5	NA	TRBD1	TRBV24-1	CATSDPGTGVSNQPQHF	TGTGCCACCAGTGATCCCGGGACAGGGGTGTCAAATCAGCCCCAGCATTTT
TRBJ2-7	NA	NA	TRBV24-1	CATSETGNEQYF	TGTGCCACCAGTGAAACCGGGAACGAGCAGTACTTC
TRBJ1-6	few	TRBD1	TRBV5-1	CASSLYRQGNSPLHF	TGCGCCAGCAGCCTCTACCGACAGGGGAATTCACCCCTCCACTTT
TRBJ2-7	medium-sized	NA	TRBV7-9	CASSLWGSSYEQYF	TGTGCCAGCAGCTTATGGGGCAGTTCCTACGAGCAGTACTTC
TRBJ2-1	NA	NA	TRBV18	CASSMSDSNNEQFF	TGTGCCAGCTCCATGAGCGATTCCAACAATGAGCAGTTCTTC
TRBJ2-1	few	NA	TRBV2	CASAARDEQFF	TGTGCCAGCGCCGCTCGAGATGAGCAGTTCTTC
TRBJ2-6	once	TRBD2	TRBV3-1/TRBV3-2	CASSPGRGGIRSGANVLTF	TGTGCCAGCAGCCCAGGCCGGGGGGGAATCCGCTCTGGGGCCAACGTCCTGACTTTC
TRBJ2-5	NA	NA	TRBV29-1	CSASPETQYF	TGCAGCGCCTCCCCGGAGACCCAGTACTTC
TRBJ2-3	few	NA	TRBV27	CASRAQALRDTQYF	TGTGCCAGCAGGGCACAGGCATTACGGGATACGCAGTATTTT
TRBJ2-7	few	TRBD1	TRBV25-1	CASSGDRGSYEQYF	TGTGCCAGCAGTGGGGACAGGGGTTCCTACGAGCAGTACTTC
TRBJ1-6	few	TRBD1	TRBV19	CASSISGQGVYSPLHF	TGTGCCAGTAGTATCTCCGGACAGGGGGTTTATTCACCCCTCCACTTT